A single sample is the source of the 5 T cell receptor beta chains below, sequenced in a study of beta chain features in type 1 diabetes. Study conclusions and caveats: Among all four CD4+ subsets, Type 1 diabetes patients had TCRB CDR3s that were moderately but significantly shorter.

These TCRs' antigens remain unknown. Investigators reverse transcribed all isolated RNA, so they sequenced expressed TCRB transcripts. Data came from immunoSEQ multiplex PCR; TCRdb stores just in-frame clones and leaves some out. The data show roughly 140,000 clones, 9% to 12% seen once. Material for sequencing was central memory CD4+ T cells from blood. All receptors come from a man aged 30-40 years with type 1 diabetes.

The chain combines TRBV6-5 with TRBJ1-2; no firm D call. The V and J ends lost 4 bases and 5 bases respectively, with 11 bases between them. The length of the CDR3 is 13 residues. CDR1 is MNHEY and CDR2 is SVGAGI in the germline V gene. The CDR3 sequence is CASSSQNGYGYTF. The CDR3 coding sequence is TGTGCCAGCAGTTCCCAAAACGGGTATGGCTACACCTTC.

This clone was seen a handful of times. The chain recombines TRBV27 with TRBJ2-7; 8 nucleotides match TRBD2. Germline V gene sequence: CDR1 MNHEY, CDR2 SMNVEV (reference sequence). The CDR3 runs 12 residues. The ends lost 5 bases at V and 6 bases at J; junction bases unmatched: 3. CDR3 DNA sequence: TGTGCCAGCAGTGGCCGGGGGGGCGAGCAGTACTTC. Its protein is CASSGRGGEQYF.

There are a few counts of this clone. The chain couples TRBV6-5 to TRBJ1-1; TRBD1 might be the D (6 bases). There are 13 residues in the CDR3. Germline CDR1 MNHEY, CDR2 SVGAGI. The ends were cut back, 5 bases at V and 5 bases at J, with 12 bases in the middle. The CDR3 nucleotides read TGTGCCAGCAGTCCTCAGAGGGGGACTGAAGCTTTCTTT. Its protein is CASSPQRGTEAFF.

This clone was observed a single time. The chain carries TRBV18 and TRBJ1-4; no clear D gene. The germline V gene has CDR1 KGHSH and CDR2 LQKENI. The CDR3 is made up of 13 amino acids. The V end was cut by 4 bases, the J end by 3 bases, with 6 bases between. The CDR3 protein is CASSRGPNEKLFF. The CDR3 coding sequence is TGTGCCAGCTCACGAGGCCCTAATGAAAAACTGTTTTTT.

This clone was detected only a few times. The CDR3 loop is CASSLRLAGAEGVNEQYF. CDR3 nucleotide sequence: TGTGCCAGCAGCTTAAGACTAGCGGGAGCGGAAGGGGTGAACGAGCAGTACTTC. This rearrangement joins TRBV7-2 to TRBJ2-7; TRBD2 matches at 12 bases. Per germline, CDR1 SGHTA and CDR2 FQGNSA. V dropped 2 bases and J dropped 5; count of bases not matched to a gene: 13. CDR3 size: 18 residues.